This TCR beta chain comes out of a study of vaccination and CD4 T cells after COVID-19. Study-level information: Convalescent participants consisted of six males and four females, two being Hispanic.

With V trimmed by 6 bases and J by 1 base, 11 bases remained unmatched. Germline CDR1 reads MDHEN; CDR2 reads SYDVKM. The CDR3 sequence is 17 residues long. Turning to this clonotype: Its antigen is unknown.

Described treatment: approximately nine-day PBMC culture with coronavirus spike peptide pools or control peptides (ViraFEST assay). ViraFEST used peptide pools to expand antigen-specific T cells and subsequently sequenced their TCRs. Convalescent patients tested SARS-CoV-2 PCR positive from March to December 2020, before Alpha, Beta and Delta emerged. PBMC cultures, at roughly 2.2 million cells per well, received about 9.9 IU/ml IL-2 and 10 ug/ml peptide pools. The Oncomine TCR Beta short-read assay was what sequenced the DNA obtained from cultured CD4+ T cells. TCRdb redid the calling of the PCR reads with MiXCR, one entry per CDR3 protein. The table includes about 10,000 distinct CDR3 sequences, under 75% detected once.

This sequence joins TRBV28 and TRBJ1-5, with TRBD1 matching over 8 bases. The receptor was isolated from a human donor who had recovered from COVID-19. The sequenced material came from CD4+ T cells from blood, cultured in vitro. CDR3 sequence reads: CASRPRTGLVSNQPQHF. The CDR3, as DNA: TGTGCCAGCAGACCGAGGACAGGGTTAGTCAGCAATCAGCCCCAGCATTTT. The entire variable domain, with the rest obtained from reference TRBV28 and TRBJ1-5, is as follows: DVKVTQSSRYLVKRTGEKVFLECVQDMDHENMFWYRQDPGLGLRLIYFSYDVKMKEKGDIPEGYSVSREKKERFSLILESASTNQTSMYLCASRPRTGLVSNQPQHFGDGTRLSIL.